The TCR beta chain under discussion was sequenced for a study of CD8 T cells in Susac syndrome. Of note for this clonotype: The antigen remains undetermined.

Findings and limits, study-wide: As the study acknowledged, the number of individuals who were part of its TCR sequencing and HLA analysis was relatively small.

Blood CD8+ and CD4+ T cells underwent high-throughput TCR beta sequencing. The multiple sclerosis controls consisted of treatment-naive patients with relapsing-remitting disease, either stable or active. The CD8+ and CD4+ T cells were negatively isolated, with the TEMRA cells enriched by FACS. An amount of RNA that ranged from roughly 0.5 to 1 ug was reverse transcribed with random hexamers. TCRdb processed the immunoSEQ multiplex PCR reads anew with MiXCR; each CDR3 protein has one entry. The sample lists 120,000 to 150,000 distinct CDR3 sequences, approximately 95% occurring once. V lost 6 bases and J lost 3, with 11 bases in between. The CDR3 is 12 amino acids. Germline V gives CDR1 DFQATT, CDR2 SNEGSKA (reference sequence).

The receptor's source is a human donor with multiple sclerosis. The chain recombines TRBV20-1 with TRBJ1-1; tentatively, D is TRBD1 (5 bases). The material sequenced was CD4+ T cells from PBMCs. CDR3 region: CSARSGYTEAFF. Written as DNA, the CDR3 is TGCAGTGCGAGATCAGGGTACACTGAAGCTTTCTTT.